The 23 T cell receptor beta chains in this list originate from one sample, sequenced in a study of T cells in Graves' hyperthyroidism and ophthalmopathy. Regions amplified from RNA transcripts were the TCR beta CDR3 regions. The study used the HTBI primer set for a first-round RT-PCR of the TCR CDR3. One entry per CDR3 protein results from TCRdb running MiXCR on the multiplex PCR reads. The sample comprises hundreds of thousands of distinct CDR3 sequences, about 13% of which are singletons, and around 9.2% rests with the top ten. Sequenced: blood. These receptors came from a woman aged 18-29 years with Graves' hyperthyroidism.

This clonotype was observed at least ten times. This chain links TRBV7-2 with TRBJ2-6; D is perhaps TRBD1 or TRBD2 (5 bases each). The germline gives CDR1 SGHTA, CDR2 FQGNSA. Trimming took 6 bases from V and 0 from J, leaving 15 bases between them. The CDR3 consists of 17 residues. CDR3 loop: CASSKRGSNSGANVLTF. DNA for the CDR3: TGTGCCAGCAGTAAGAGGGGTTCGAACTCTGGGGCCAACGTCCTGACTTTC.

This clonotype was seen many times. The CDR3 does not close with the conserved phenylalanine or tryptophan, likely indicating a read error. J is TRBJ1-1 and V is TRBV2; no definite D call. CDR3 size: 14 residues. Germline V gives CDR1 SNHLY, CDR2 FYNNEI. V lost 3 bases, J lost 1 base, and 9 bases lay in between. CDR3 region: CASSDLRGNTEAFS. DNA of the CDR3: TGTGCCAGCAGTGACTTACGCGGGAACACTGAAGCTTTCTCT.

This clonotype was picked up many times. The chain uses TRBV5-1 and TRBJ2-1; 8 nucleotides match TRBD1. V trimming: 5 bases; J trimming: 6 bases; junction bases outside the gene matches: 10. Germline V lookup: CDR1 SGHRS, CDR2 YFSETQ. The CDR3 consists of 15 residues. The CDR3 bases are TGCGCCAGCAGAGACACCGGGACAGGTATCAATGAGCAGTTCTTC. It specifies CASRDTGTGINEQFF.

This clonotype came up many times. J is TRBJ1-1 and V is TRBV30; possible D gene TRBD1, 6 bases. From germline, CDR1 is GTSNPN and CDR2 SVGIG (reference sequence). V lost 5 bases and J 6 bases, leaving 22 bases between the germline ends. CDR3 length: 15 residues. The CDR3 is CAWAPTGWYASEAFF. CDR3 DNA sequence: TGTGCCTGGGCACCAACAGGGTGGTACGCCTCTGAAGCTTTCTTT.

This clonotype showed up many times. The rearrangement uses TRBV6-1 and TRBJ1-1; D is ambiguous. CDR1 MNHNS and CDR2 SASEGT come from the germline V gene. This CDR3 has 16 amino acids. V gave up 1 base and J gave up 0 bases, with 12 bases separating them. For the CDR3, the DNA is TGTGCCAGCAGTGAAGAAGCTGGCACCGTGAACACTGAAGCTTTCTTT. Translation: CASSEEAGTVNTEAFF.

This clonotype was recorded at least ten times. The chain joins TRBV18 to TRBJ1-1, with a weak D call TRBD1 (6 bases). The germline V gene has CDR1 KGHSH and CDR2 LQKENI. The ends were cut back, 9 bases at V and 1 base at J, with 12 bases in the middle. This CDR3 is built from 13 residues. CDR3 residues: CASVTGKNTEAFF. The CDR3 DNA is TGTGCCAGTGTGACAGGAAAGAACACTGAAGCTTTCTTT.

This clonotype was found many times. This chain joins TRBV28 and TRBJ1-1; D is unclear. Germline CDR1 reads MDHEN; CDR2 reads SYDVKM. Trimming left V 3 bases short and J 8 bases short, with 16 bases between. This CDR3 is 14 amino acids long. CDR3 sequence (DNA): TGTGCCAGCAGTTTCTTCGAGATAAGCACCGAAGCTTTCTTT. This sequence encodes CASSFFEISTEAFF.

This chain joins TRBV6-1 and TRBJ2-1, with TRBD1 identical over 8 bases. This CDR3 is built from 13 residues. The V gene's germline CDR1 is MNHNS and CDR2 SASEGT. Trimming removed 6 bases from V and 6 bases from J; junction bases left unmatched: 4. CDR3: CASSDGQGNEQFF. The CDR3 DNA follows: TGTGCCAGCAGCGACGGACAGGGCAATGAGCAGTTCTTC.

This clonotype has ten or more counts. This chain uses TRBV11-2 with TRBJ2-2, with D possibly being TRBD2 (5 bases). CDR1 and CDR2 from the germline V gene are SGHAT and FQNNGV. The CDR3 length is 12 residues. V shed 6 bases and J shed 8 bases, with 10 bases lying between them. The CDR3 nucleotides are TGTGCCAGCAGTCCGGGGTCGGGGGAGCTGTTTTTT. It codes for CASSPGSGELFF.

Many counts were recorded for this clonotype. The chain recombines TRBV12-3 or TRBV12-4 with TRBJ2-2; 9 nucleotides match TRBD1. V shed 10 bases and J 1 base; nucleotides not matched to a gene: 7. The CDR3 covers 15 residues. In DNA form, the CDR3 reads TGTGCCACCACCACAGGGGGCTGGAACACCGGGGAGCTGTTTTTT. Its translation is CATTTGGWNTGELFF.

This clonotype was detected only a few times. The chain carries TRBV4-1 and TRBJ2-7; 10 bases fit TRBD1. V gave up 5 bases and J gave up 4 bases; unmatched junction bases: 5. This CDR3 region has 14 residues. The germline V gene has CDR1 MGHRA and CDR2 YSYEKL. In DNA, the CDR3 is TGCGCCAGCAGCGACAGGGGGCGAGGGTACGAGCAGTACTTC. Translated, it gives CASSDRGRGYEQYF.

This clonotype has at least ten counts. The chain couples TRBV2 to TRBJ2-7; D perhaps matches TRBD2 (6 bases). The V end was cut by 4 bases, the J end by 5 bases, with 12 bases between. This CDR3 has 13 residues. Germline CDR1 is SNHLY and CDR2 is FYNNEI. CDR3 nucleotides: TGTGCCAGCAGTGGTGGAGGGTTCCACGAGCAGTACTTC. It specifies CASSGGGFHEQYF.

This clonotype was recorded at least ten times. The chain is built from TRBV7-2 and TRBJ2-3, with D possibly matching TRBD2 (5 bases). Germline-derived CDR1 and CDR2 are SGHTA and FQGNSA. This CDR3 has 16 amino acids. The V end lost 3 bases, the J end lost 5 bases, and 18 bases lay between the germline ends. The CDR3 protein is CASSFPGVAIRDTQYF. The DNA for the CDR3 is TGTGCCAGCAGCTTCCCCGGGGTAGCGATCAGAGATACGCAGTATTTT.

CDR3 DNA: TGTGCCTGGAAGGGGGGGACTGAAGCTTTCTTT. Translation gives CAWKGGTEAFF. The chain uses TRBV30 and TRBJ1-1; D is possibly TRBD1 (6 bases). The germline V gene encodes CDR1 GTSNPN and CDR2 SVGIG (reference sequence). The CDR3 runs to 11 residues. The V end lost 4 bases, the J end lost 5 bases, and 8 bases lay between the germline ends.

This clonotype showed up many times. This rearrangement joins TRBV28 to TRBJ1-2, with 7 bases matching TRBD1. Germline V gives CDR1 MDHEN, CDR2 SYDVKM. CDR3 length: 16 residues. Trimming took 4 bases from V and 7 from J; bases not matched to a gene: 15. The CDR3 sequence is CASSSLRTGLKSGYTF. The CDR3 DNA sequence: TGTGCCAGCAGTTCCCTTCGGACAGGTCTCAAGTCTGGCTACACCTTC.

This clonotype was recorded many times. The CDR3 region is CASSLVVRSGYEQYF. CDR3 coding DNA: TGTGCCAGCAGTTTAGTGGTCCGTTCGGGCTACGAGCAGTACTTC. The chain uses TRBV28 and TRBJ2-7; D call uncertain. The CDR3 has 15 amino acids. Trimming removed 2 bases at V and 3 bases at J, with 14 bases between. Germline CDR1 MDHEN, CDR2 SYDVKM. The variable domain in full, completed from reference TRBV28 and TRBJ2-7, reads DVKVTQSSRYLVKRTGEKVFLECVQDMDHENMFWYRQDPGLGLRLIYFSYDVKMKEKGDIPEGYSVSREKKERFSLILESASTNQTSMYLCASSLVVRSGYEQYFGPGTRLTVT.

There are a few counts of this clonotype. The chain uses TRBV6-1 and TRBJ2-3; no definite D call. The CDR3 runs to 15 residues. The germline V gene has CDR1 MNHNS and CDR2 SASEGT. The germline V and J ends were trimmed by 5 bases and 1 base, with 13 bases remaining between them. The CDR3 is CASSSLRGGTDTQYF. The DNA for the CDR3 is TGTGCCAGCAGTTCCCTGCGAGGTGGCACAGATACGCAGTATTTT.

This clonotype was seen at least ten times. CDR3 protein: CASSTPIAGGRTDTQYF. DNA of the CDR3: TGTGCCAGCAGTACTCCAATAGCGGGAGGTCGCACAGATACGCAGTATTTT. The chain recombines TRBV28 with TRBJ2-3; TRBD2 matches 10 bases. This CDR3 contains 17 residues. Germline CDR1 is MDHEN and CDR2 is SYDVKM. The V and J ends lost 5 bases and 1 base, in that order; junction bases with no gene match: 9.

This clonotype was seen repeatedly, ten times or more. The chain is built from TRBV5-6 and TRBJ2-5; D unclear. Germline V gives CDR1 SGHDT, CDR2 YYEEEE. CDR3 length equals 16 residues. Trimming cost V 0 bases and J 3 bases, with 15 bases left between them. Written as DNA, the CDR3 is TGTGCCAGCAGCTTGGGGCCGACCCCTTGGAAAGAGACCCAGTACTTC. This translates into CASSLGPTPWKETQYF. The full variable domain, in which reference TRBV5-6 and TRBJ2-5 provide the parts outside the CDR3, is DAGVTQSPTHLIKTRGQQVTLRCSPKSGHDTVSWYQQALGQGPQFIFQYYEEEERQRGNFPDRFSGHQFPNYSSELNVNALLLGDSALYLCASSLGPTPWKETQYFGPGTRLLVL.

This clonotype appeared a few times. A junction end diverges from the germline sequence, so it may reflect a read error. The V call is TRBV11-3, the J call TRBJ2-3; 8 nucleotides match TRBD2. The CDR3 consists of 16 residues. The germline V gene has CDR1 SGHNT and CDR2 YENEEA. CDR3 bases: TGTGCCAGCGGCTTATTACGGGGGGGAACCACAGATACGCAGTATTTT. Amino acids: CASGLLRGGTTDTQYF.

This clonotype came up many times. The V call is TRBV3-1, the J call TRBJ1-3; TRBD1 is a possible D gene (5 bases). The ends were cut back, 4 bases at V and 3 bases at J, with 10 bases in the middle. Germline CDR1 reads LGHDT; CDR2 reads YNNKEL (reference sequence). The CDR3 contains 14 residues. The CDR3: CASSPREGGNTIYF. The CDR3 nucleotides read TGTGCCAGCAGCCCCAGGGAAGGTGGAAACACCATATATTTT.

This clonotype was found a few times. V is TRBV19 and J is TRBJ2-5; maybe TRBD2 (6 bases). V dropped 4 bases and J dropped 3 bases, with 15 bases sitting between them. The CDR3 is 15 residues long. CDR1 LNHDA and CDR2 SQIVND come from the germline V gene (reference sequence). As DNA, the CDR3 is TGTGCCAGTAGTACCCCTTCTGGAGGGGAAGAGACCCAGTACTTC. It encodes CASSTPSGGEETQYF.

In its sample, this clonotype was seen many times. The rearrangement uses TRBV20-1 and TRBJ1-5, with D possibly being TRBD1 (5 bases). The ends were cut back, 0 bases at V and 4 bases at J, with 16 bases in the middle. CDR1 and CDR2 (germline): DFQATT, SNEGSKA (reference sequence). The CDR3 extends over 16 amino acids. CDR3 in DNA: TGCAGTGCTAGAGATCGGGGACGCGCAGCAAATCAGCCCCAGCATTTT. Its translation: CSARDRGRAANQPQHF.